The entry that follows covers one T cell receptor beta chain sequence. This entry is derived from a study of blood T cell repertoires in COVID-19. Study background: The samples span acute and convalescent COVID-19 from the United States, Italy and Spain. From T cells, B-cell-depleted T cells, or PBMCs came the material, which was cDNA or gDNA.

In the source study's methods: By means of reference gene primer amplification, nucleated cell counts were estimated. Profiling relied on immunoSEQ multiplex PCR, and the TCRdb table lists in-frame clones only, not all of them. That table is the source of V, J and clone size, and D and trimming were worked out from the DNA. Of approximately 150,000 clones listed, approximately 90% were seen once; the top ten hold more than 0.8%. The CDR3 is made up of 17 amino acids. V was trimmed by 5 bases and J by 0 bases, leaving 17 bases between them. The germline CDR1 and CDR2 sequences are WSHSY and SAAADI. The chain is built from TRBV10-2 and TRBJ1-3; no definite D call. The sequenced sample consisted of peripheral blood. This TCR was sampled from a woman aged 45 to 65 with acute or convalescent COVID-19. In nucleotides, the CDR3 is TGCGCCAGCAGTCCTAGTCCCTACAAGACCTCTGGAAACACCATATATTTT. It encodes CASSPSPYKTSGNTIYF.